This T cell receptor beta chain was sequenced for a study of T cell responses to AZD1222 COVID-19 vaccine. Trimming shortened V by 7 bases and J by 0 bases, and 20 bases separated the two germline ends. The germline V gene encodes CDR1 MNHEY and CDR2 SMNVEV (reference sequence). The CDR3 is 17 residues long. Sequencing used immunoSEQ multiplex PCR; TCRdb keeps in-frame clones, though not all of them. The sample lists 180,000 or so clones, about 91% occurring once. A note on this clone: The antigen is not known.

Study outcomes and limitations: Increases in Spike-specific TCR breadth and depth were seen after two AZD1222 doses. Along spike, vaccine-associated CD4 TCRs were found throughout, with dominance at 160-218 and 743-854.

Pooled together were second doses at about 4 or about 12 weeks. This receptor was identified in an adult who received the AZD1222 COVID-19 vaccine. Material: peripheral blood, obtained 28 days after the second AZD1222 dose. This sequence joins TRBV27 and TRBJ2-3; D is perhaps TRBD2 (5 bases). CDR3 amino acids: CASTSLKGRASTDTQYF. The DNA for the CDR3 is TGTGCCAGCACTTCCCTTAAAGGGCGGGCTAGCACAGATACGCAGTATTTT.